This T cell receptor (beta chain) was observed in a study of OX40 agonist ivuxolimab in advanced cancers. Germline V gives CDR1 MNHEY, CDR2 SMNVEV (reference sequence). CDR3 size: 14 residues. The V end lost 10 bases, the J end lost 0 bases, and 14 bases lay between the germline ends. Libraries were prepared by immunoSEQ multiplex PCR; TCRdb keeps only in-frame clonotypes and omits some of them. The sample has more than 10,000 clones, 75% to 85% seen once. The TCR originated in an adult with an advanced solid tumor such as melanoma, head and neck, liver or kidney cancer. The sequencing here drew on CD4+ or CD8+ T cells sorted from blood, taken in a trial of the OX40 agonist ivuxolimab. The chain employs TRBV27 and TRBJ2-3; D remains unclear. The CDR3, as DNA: TGTGCCACCCTAGAAGTGGGTAGCACAGATACGCAGTATTTT. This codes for CATLEVGSTDTQYF.